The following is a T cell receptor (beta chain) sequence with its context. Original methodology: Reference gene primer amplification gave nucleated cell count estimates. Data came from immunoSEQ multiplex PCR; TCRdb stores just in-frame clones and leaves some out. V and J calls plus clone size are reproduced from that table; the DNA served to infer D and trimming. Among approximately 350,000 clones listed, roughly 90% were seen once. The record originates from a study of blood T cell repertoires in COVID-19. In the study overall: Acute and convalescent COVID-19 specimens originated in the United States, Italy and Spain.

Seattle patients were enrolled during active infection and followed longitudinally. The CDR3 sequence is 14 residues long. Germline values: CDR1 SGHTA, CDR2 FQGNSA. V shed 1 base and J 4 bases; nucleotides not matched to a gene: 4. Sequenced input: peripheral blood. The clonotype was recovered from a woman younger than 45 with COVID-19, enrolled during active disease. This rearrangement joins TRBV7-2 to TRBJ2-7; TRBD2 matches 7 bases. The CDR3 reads CASSLVPSGYEQYV. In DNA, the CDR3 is TGTGCCAGCAGCTTAGTCCCTAGCGGTTACGAGCAGTACGTC.